This T cell receptor (beta chain) emerged from a study of Ad26.COV2.S vaccination and SARS-CoV-2 variants. Study-wide context: Within the COV1001 Ad26.COV2.S trial arm, the donor was enrolled. Donor got 5x10^10 or 1x10^11 viral particles of Ad26.COV2.S.

Germline CDR1 GTSNPN, CDR2 SVGIG (reference sequence). V gave up 3 bases and J gave up 2 bases; unmatched junction bases: 6. This CDR3 is built from 15 residues. Treatment described: around 19 received Ad26.COV2.S at low or high dose, single or two shots; about 5 received placebo; per-sample allocation not given. Specimen acquisition occurred on day 63 following the initial vaccine or placebo injection. Wuhan-strain SARS-CoV-2 spike was expressed by the Ad26 vector that made up the vaccine. Some clones are missing from TCRdb's copy, which holds only in-frame ones; the method was immunoSEQ multiplex PCR. This table holds around 320,000 clones, around four fifths found once.

The sequence was obtained from a person aged 18-60 years who received the Ad26.COV2.S COVID-19 vaccine or a placebo. The chain recombines TRBV30 with TRBJ1-1, with TRBD1 identical over 10 bases. The sequencing here drew on peripheral blood, taken in a trial of Ad26.COV2.S vaccine versus placebo. The CDR3 DNA follows: TGTGCCTGGAGCGGGGACAGGGGTACCAACACTGAAGCTTTCTTT. Its protein product is CAWSGDRGTNTEAFF.